The 8 T cell receptor beta chains presented below share a single source sample, sequenced in a study of blood T cells in healthy people across ages. With a J-beta primer mix and a sample-barcoded 5' primer, a second PCR ran about 6 to 11 cycles. TCRdb independently ran MiXCR on the 5' RACE reads; one entry per CDR3 protein. The repertoire holds about 640,000 distinct CDR3 sequences, roughly 50% seen once, with 30% to 40% in the top ten. Sequenced sample: blood. The origin of the receptors is a man aged 60-69 years in good health.

The chain couples TRBV7-2 to TRBJ1-2; TRBD1 matches at 7 bases. V trimming: 1 base; J trimming: 4 bases; junction bases outside the gene matches: 9. The CDR3 is made up of 16 amino acids. Germline V lookup: CDR1 SGHTA, CDR2 FQGNSA. The CDR3 DNA follows: TGTGCCAGCAGCTTAGACTCGGGACAGCGAGGCTATGGCTACACCTTC. Amino acids: CASSLDSGQRGYGYTF.

The chain carries TRBV12-3 or TRBV12-4 and TRBJ1-2; the match to TRBD1 covers 7 bases. CDR3 length: 16 residues. Trimming cost V 5 bases and J 6 bases; bases outside gene matches: 15. The CDR3 sequence is CASSPWGERQGDGYTF. DNA of the CDR3: TGTGCCAGCAGTCCTTGGGGGGAGAGGCAGGGGGATGGCTACACCTTC.

J is TRBJ2-7 and V is TRBV4-3, with 7 bases aligning to TRBD1. The V gene's germline CDR1 is LGHNA and CDR2 YSLEER. This CDR3 region has 14 residues. Germline trimming cut 4 bases from V and 6 bases from J; bases unmatched to any gene: 9. CDR3 bases: TGCGCCAGCAGCCCGGGACAGCTTTCCGGCGAGCAGTACTTC. Translating gives CASSPGQLSGEQYF.

This clonotype was counted only a few times. The rearrangement links TRBV20-1 to TRBJ2-3; 7 bases map to TRBD1. Germline values: CDR1 DFQATT, CDR2 SNEGSKA (reference sequence). After removal of 6 bases from V and 1 base from J, the junction contained 7 bases not matched to a gene. The CDR3 totals 14 residues. In DNA, the CDR3 is TGCAGTGCCCCGACAGGGACGGGCACAGATACGCAGTATTTT. The encoded protein is CSAPTGTGTDTQYF.

This clonotype was seen at least ten times. The chain recombines TRBV5-5 with TRBJ1-6, with a weak D call TRBD1 (6 bases). Germline values: CDR1 SGHKS, CDR2 YYEKEE (reference sequence). This CDR3 comprises 15 residues. V was cut by 2 bases and J by 5 bases, with 11 bases left in between. In DNA form, the CDR3 reads TGTGCCAGCAGCTTTAAACAGGGAGATAATTCACCCCTCCACTTT. It yields the protein CASSFKQGDNSPLHF.

This clonotype was seen only once. V gene TRBV10-2 combines with J gene TRBJ1-1; no clear D. The CDR3 is made up of 12 amino acids. Germline-derived CDR1 and CDR2 are WSHSY and SAAADI. Trimming left V 7 bases short and J 3 bases short, with 9 bases between. The CDR3 is CASNSRYTEAFF. The CDR3 DNA sequence: TGCGCCAGCAATTCCCGCTACACTGAAGCTTTCTTT.

The chain recombines TRBV7-2 with TRBJ1-3; no firm D call. Germline V gives CDR1 SGHTA, CDR2 FQGNSA. CDR3 length: 12 residues. V lost 2 bases to trimming and J lost 7 bases, with 6 bases between them. The CDR3 sequence is CASSLMYNTIYF. The CDR3 DNA is TGTGCCAGCAGCTTAATGTACAACACCATATATTTT.

A remark on this clonotype: An end of the junction differs from the germline gene, which may be a read error. J is TRBJ2-7 and V is TRBV5-1, with 11 bases aligning to TRBD2. Germline lookup yields CDR1 SGHRS and CDR2 YFSETQ. The CDR3 has 16 amino acids. The CDR3 sequence: CASSATSGGLSYEQHF. The CDR3 region has the DNA TGCGCCAGCAGCGCAACTAGCGGGGGCCTGTCCTACGAGCAGCACTTC.